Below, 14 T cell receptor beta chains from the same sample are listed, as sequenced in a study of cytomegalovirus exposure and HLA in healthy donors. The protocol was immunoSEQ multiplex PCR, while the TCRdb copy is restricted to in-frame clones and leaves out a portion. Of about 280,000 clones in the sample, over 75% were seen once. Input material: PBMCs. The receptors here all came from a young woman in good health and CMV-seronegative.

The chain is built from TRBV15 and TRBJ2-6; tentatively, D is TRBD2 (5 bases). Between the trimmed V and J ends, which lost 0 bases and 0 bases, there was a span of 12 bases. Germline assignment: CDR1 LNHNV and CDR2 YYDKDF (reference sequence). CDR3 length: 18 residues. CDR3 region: CATSRDPRVDSGANVLTF. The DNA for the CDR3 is TGTGCCACCAGCAGAGATCCGAGGGTAGACTCTGGGGCCAACGTCCTGACTTTC.

The DNA of the CDR3 is TGTGCCAGCAGTTTTTCGGGTGAAAAACTGTTTTTT. It encodes CASSFSGEKLFF. This rearrangement joins TRBV28 to TRBJ1-4; D is uncertain. Germline V CDR1 and CDR2: MDHEN, SYDVKM. The ends were cut back, 3 bases at V and 7 bases at J, with 6 bases in the middle. This CDR3 is 12 amino acids long.

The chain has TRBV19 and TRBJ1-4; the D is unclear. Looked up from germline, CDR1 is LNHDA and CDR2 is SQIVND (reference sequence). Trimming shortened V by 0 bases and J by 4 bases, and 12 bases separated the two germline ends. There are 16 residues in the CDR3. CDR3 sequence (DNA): TGTGCCAGTAGTATAGAAGGAGAGGGAAATAATGAAAAACTGTTTTTT. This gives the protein CASSIEGEGNNEKLFF.

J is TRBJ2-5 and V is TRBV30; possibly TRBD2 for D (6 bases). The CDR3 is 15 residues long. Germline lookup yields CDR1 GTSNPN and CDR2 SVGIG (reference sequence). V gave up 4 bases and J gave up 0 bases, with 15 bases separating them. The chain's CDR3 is CAWTVGTGDQETQYF. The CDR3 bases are TGTGCCTGGACTGTGGGCACGGGGGACCAAGAGACCCAGTACTTC.

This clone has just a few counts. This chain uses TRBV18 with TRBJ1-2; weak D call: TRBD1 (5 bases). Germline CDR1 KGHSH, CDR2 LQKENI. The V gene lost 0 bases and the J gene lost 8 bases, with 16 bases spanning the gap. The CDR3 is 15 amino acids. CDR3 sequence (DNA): TGTGCCAGCTCACCACCGGGGCAGGCCCCAATCGGCTACACCTTC. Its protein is CASSPPGQAPIGYTF.

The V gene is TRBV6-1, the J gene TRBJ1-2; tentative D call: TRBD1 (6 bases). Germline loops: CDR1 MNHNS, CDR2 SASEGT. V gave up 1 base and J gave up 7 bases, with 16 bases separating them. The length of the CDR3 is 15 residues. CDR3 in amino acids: CASSEVPGARGGYTF. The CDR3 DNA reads TGTGCCAGCAGTGAAGTACCAGGGGCCAGAGGTGGCTACACCTTC.

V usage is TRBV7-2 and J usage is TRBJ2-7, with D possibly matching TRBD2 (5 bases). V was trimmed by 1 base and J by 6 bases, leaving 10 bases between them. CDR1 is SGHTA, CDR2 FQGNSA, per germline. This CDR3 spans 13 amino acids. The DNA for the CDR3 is TGTGCCAGCAGCTTAGGGACTCTCGGCGAGCAGTACTTC. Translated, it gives CASSLGTLGEQYF.

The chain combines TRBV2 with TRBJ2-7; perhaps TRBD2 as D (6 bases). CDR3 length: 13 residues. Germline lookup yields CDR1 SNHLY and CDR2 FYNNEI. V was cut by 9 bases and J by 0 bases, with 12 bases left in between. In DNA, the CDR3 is TGTGCCAGAGCAGGGAGGAGCTCCTACGAGCAGTACTTC. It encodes CARAGRSSYEQYF.

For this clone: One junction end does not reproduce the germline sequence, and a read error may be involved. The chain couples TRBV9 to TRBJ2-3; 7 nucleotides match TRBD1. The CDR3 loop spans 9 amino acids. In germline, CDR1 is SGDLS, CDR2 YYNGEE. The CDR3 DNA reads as TGTGCCAGCAGCTCGAGGGGGCCGTTT. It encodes CASSSRGPF.

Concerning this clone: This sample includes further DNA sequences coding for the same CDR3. In DNA, the CDR3 is TGTGCCAGCAGCGTAGGGCTAGCGGCCTACGAGCAGTACTTC. Translated, it gives CASSVGLAAYEQYF. The chain joins TRBV9 to TRBJ2-7; 7 nucleotides align to TRBD2. Unmatched junction bases numbered 2, after V lost 0 bases and J lost 2 bases. Germline CDR1 is SGDLS and CDR2 is YYNGEE. The CDR3 sequence is 14 residues long.

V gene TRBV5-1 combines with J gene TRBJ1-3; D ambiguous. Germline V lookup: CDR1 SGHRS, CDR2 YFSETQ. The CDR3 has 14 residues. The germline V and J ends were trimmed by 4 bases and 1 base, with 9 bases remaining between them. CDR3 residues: CASSPGGSGNTIYF. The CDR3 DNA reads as TGCGCCAGCAGCCCGGGTGGTTCTGGAAACACCATATATTTT.

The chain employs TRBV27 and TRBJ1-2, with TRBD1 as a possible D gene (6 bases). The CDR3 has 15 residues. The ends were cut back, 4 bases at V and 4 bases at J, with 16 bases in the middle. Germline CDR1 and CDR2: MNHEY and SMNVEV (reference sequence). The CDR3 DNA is TGTGCCAGCAGTTATCGGGGGGCGCAGGGCTATGGCTACACCTTC. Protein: CASSYRGAQGYGYTF.

Written as DNA, the CDR3 is TGTGCCAGCAGCCTAGACCGCTACTACGAGCAGTACTTC. Protein: CASSLDRYYEQYF. The chain is built from TRBV7-2 and TRBJ2-7; unclear D gene. Trimming took off 5 bases at V and 3 bases at J, with 11 bases between the two ends. Germline V gives CDR1 SGHTA, CDR2 FQGNSA. The CDR3 has 13 amino acids.

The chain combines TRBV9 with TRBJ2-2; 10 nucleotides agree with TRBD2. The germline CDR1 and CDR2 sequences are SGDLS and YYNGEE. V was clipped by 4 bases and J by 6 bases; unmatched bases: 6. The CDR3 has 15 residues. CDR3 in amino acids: CASSLTSGIAGELFF. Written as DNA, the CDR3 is TGTGCCAGCAGCCTTACTAGCGGGATAGCCGGGGAGCTGTTTTTT.